The 21 T cell receptor beta chains reported below all come from one sample, sequenced in a study of T cell responses to AZD1222 COVID-19 vaccine. Sequencing used immunoSEQ multiplex PCR; TCRdb keeps in-frame clones, though not all of them. The data hold 70,000 to 95,000 clones, with more than 70% observed a single time. The source material was peripheral blood, sampled on day 0 of AZD1222 vaccination. The source is an adult in good health.

V gene TRBV7-8 combines with J gene TRBJ2-1, with 9 bases lining up with TRBD2. The J segment lost 9 bases and the V segment lost 0 bases, leaving 3 bases of the junction unmatched. Germline assignment: CDR1 SGHVS and CDR2 FQNEAQ. The CDR3 has 14 residues. CDR3 residues: CASSLASGGSEQFF. Here the CDR3 DNA reads TGTGCCAGCAGCTTAGCTAGCGGGGGATCTGAGCAGTTCTTC.

This chain links TRBV7-2 with TRBJ2-2, with D unclear. The germline V and J ends were trimmed by 3 bases and 4 bases, with 12 bases remaining between them. CDR1 and CDR2 from the germline V gene are SGHTA and FQGNSA. The CDR3 totals 15 residues. DNA for the CDR3: TGTGCCAGCAGCTTGCAGAGCATCTCCACCGGGGAGCTGTTTTTT. Its protein product is CASSLQSISTGELFF.

The chain is built from TRBV5-6 and TRBJ1-3; the D gene is possibly TRBD1 (5 bases). The V gene lost 4 bases and the J gene lost 0 bases, with 14 bases spanning the gap. The length of the CDR3 is 16 residues. Germline CDR1 and CDR2: SGHDT and YYEEEE. CDR3 bases: TGTGCCAGCAGCCCGGGACTTCCTAGCTCTGGAAACACCATATATTTT. Its protein product is CASSPGLPSSGNTIYF.

The chain combines TRBV6-5 with TRBJ2-5, with TRBD1 as a possible D gene (6 bases). The CDR3 totals 13 residues. V was clipped by 5 bases and J by 5 bases, with 12 bases between them. The V gene's germline CDR1 is MNHEY and CDR2 SVGAGI. CDR3 sequence: CASSHRVGETQYF. The CDR3 DNA is TGTGCCAGCAGTCACAGGGTCGGGGAGACCCAGTACTTC.

This clone came up a few times. The chain combines TRBV5-1 with TRBJ2-2; 10 positions match TRBD1. With V trimmed by 1 base and J by 5 bases, 8 bases remained unmatched. The CDR3 length is 17 residues. Germline CDR1 reads SGHRS; CDR2 reads YFSETQ. The CDR3 nucleotides read TGCGCCAGCAGCTTGAGGCTTAGGACAGGGGGAACCGGGGAGCTGTTTTTT. Its translation: CASSLRLRTGGTGELFF. Variable domain in full (rest from reference TRBV5-1 and TRBJ2-2): KAGVTQTPRYLIKTRGQQVTLSCSPISGHRSVSWYQQTPGQGLQFLFEYFSETQRNKGNFPGRFSGRQFSNSRSEMNVSTLELGDSALYLCASSLRLRTGGTGELFFGEGSRLTVL.

The CDR3 bases are TGCGCCAGCAGCTTGGTTAGAGATAATTCACCCCTCCACTTT. It is translated as CASSLVRDNSPLHF. The chain has TRBV5-1 and TRBJ1-6, with D unresolved. Looked up from germline, CDR1 is SGHRS and CDR2 is YFSETQ. Trimming cost V 0 bases and J 5 bases, with 6 bases left between them. CDR3 length: 14 residues.

V gene TRBV6-4 combines with J gene TRBJ1-2; 9 bases are a match to TRBD1. The germline V gene has CDR1 MRHNA and CDR2 SNTAGT. The junction had 10 bases not matched to a gene; V was cut back by 7 bases and J by 4 bases. The CDR3 loop spans 15 amino acids. The CDR3: CASTPGTGPLYGYTF. CDR3 sequence (DNA): TGTGCCAGCACTCCCGGGACAGGGCCCCTCTATGGCTACACCTTC.

The rearrangement links TRBV12-3 or TRBV12-4 to TRBJ2-5; D is undetermined. Trimming cost V 5 bases and J 4 bases, with 5 bases left between them. This CDR3 has 11 amino acids. In DNA, the CDR3 is TGTGCCAGCAGTAGTGGAGAGACCCAGTACTTC. This sequence encodes CASSSGETQYF.

With respect to this clone: Other DNA sequences in the sample encode the same CDR3. The chain carries TRBV10-3 and TRBJ1-1; the D is unclear. The CDR3 spans 12 residues. Trimming pared 8 bases from V and 4 bases from J, leaving 11 bases between. Germline lookup yields CDR1 ENHRY and CDR2 SYGVKD. The CDR3 DNA sequence: TGTGCCATCTCGGAAGTCGGCACTGAAGCTTTCTTT. Translation gives CAISEVGTEAFF.

This clone was recorded once. The chain has TRBV11-2 and TRBJ1-2, with D maybe TRBD1 (6 bases). This CDR3 spans 12 amino acids. Trimming stripped 5 bases from V and 4 bases from J, with 8 bases between. From germline, CDR1 is SGHAT and CDR2 FQNNGV. DNA of the CDR3: TGTGCCAGCAGCCGAGGGGGCTATGGCTACACCTTC. It is translated as CASSRGGYGYTF.

This chain joins TRBV6-5 and TRBJ1-2; D is unclear. Germline V gives CDR1 MNHEY, CDR2 SVGAGI. This CDR3 has 12 residues. Trimming removed 0 bases from V and 8 bases from J, with 7 bases in between. The CDR3 here is CASSYSGRGYTF. The CDR3, as DNA: TGTGCCAGCAGTTACTCCGGAAGGGGCTACACCTTC.

The chain has TRBV4-1 and TRBJ1-5; 7 bases map to TRBD1. J was trimmed by 4 bases and V by 3 bases; bases with no gene match: 6. The CDR3 consists of 15 residues. Germline CDR1 and CDR2: MGHRA and YSYEKL. The CDR3 loop reads CASSQRQGENQPQHF. The CDR3 DNA is TGCGCCAGCAGCCAGCGACAGGGTGAGAATCAGCCCCAGCATTTT.

V is TRBV28 and J is TRBJ1-2, with D uncertain. CDR3 length: 14 amino acids. Germline V gene lookup returns CDR1 MDHEN and CDR2 SYDVKM. The V gene lost 2 bases and the J gene lost 2 bases, with 9 bases spanning the gap. As DNA, the CDR3 is TGTGCCAGCAGTTTAATAGGGCAGAACTATGGCTACACCTTC. Encoded protein: CASSLIGQNYGYTF.

This chain links TRBV6-4 with TRBJ1-6; TRBD1 matches at 7 bases. In germline, CDR1 is MRHNA, CDR2 SNTAGT. The CDR3 is 15 residues long. CDR3 protein: CADTGVTVHNSPLHF. The CDR3 region has the DNA TGTGCAGATACAGGGGTCACGGTTCATAATTCACCCCTCCACTTT.

CDR3 coding DNA: TGCAGCGTCGGGGACAGCTCTGGAAACACCATATATTTT. Translation: CSVGDSSGNTIYF. This chain joins TRBV29-1 and TRBJ1-3, with 7 bases fitting TRBD1. CDR1 SQVTM and CDR2 ANQGSEA come from the germline V gene. The trim removed 6 bases at V and 0 bases at J, leaving 2 bases unmatched. The CDR3 contains 13 residues. The complete variable domain, with remaining parts taken from reference TRBV29-1 and TRBJ1-3, reads SAVISQKPSRDICQRGTSLTIQCQVDSQVTMMFWYRQQPGQSLTLIATANQGSEATYESGFVIDKFPISRPNLTFSTLTVSNMSPEDSSIYLCSVGDSSGNTIYFGEGSWLTVV.

This clone was detected once. The chain is built from TRBV6-5 and TRBJ2-3; D is ambiguous. Between the trimmed V and J ends, which lost 7 bases and 3 bases, there was a span of 14 bases. The CDR3 has 14 residues. The germline V gene has CDR1 MNHEY and CDR2 SVGAGI. CDR3 sequence reads: CASTPTRSTDTQYF. The CDR3 DNA reads as TGTGCCAGCACTCCGACTCGGTCAACAGATACGCAGTATTTT.

The chain has TRBV7-9 and TRBJ2-1; D may be TRBD1 or TRBD2 (5 bases each). V was shortened by 2 bases and J by 6 bases, with 17 bases between the two germline ends. CDR3 size: 16 residues. Germline V gene data show CDR1 as SEHNR and CDR2 as FQNEAQ (reference sequence). The CDR3 DNA is TGTGCCAGCAGCTTAAAAGTCGTGTGGGGGACCAATGAGCAGTTCTTC. Amino acid sequence: CASSLKVVWGTNEQFF.

This chain links TRBV12-3 or TRBV12-4 with TRBJ1-5; D remains unclear. Trimming stripped 3 bases from V and 6 bases from J, with 9 bases between. This CDR3 spans 13 amino acids. CDR3 region: CASSLPGSQPQHF. CDR3 nucleotide sequence: TGTGCCAGCAGTTTGCCAGGTTCTCAGCCCCAGCATTTT.

This clone was counted only a few times. The V call is TRBV5-8, the J call TRBJ2-7, with 7 bases that match TRBD1. From germline, CDR1 is SGHTS and CDR2 YDEGEE. The CDR3 is 13 residues long. V dropped 5 bases and J dropped 5; count of bases not matched to a gene: 7. The chain's CDR3 is CASRNRGMDEQYF. CDR3 coding DNA: TGTGCCAGCAGAAACAGGGGAATGGACGAGCAGTACTTC.

This clone has just a few counts. CDR3 residues: CASSLLGGGRGQPQHF. CDR3 nucleotide sequence: TGTGCCAGCAGTTTATTGGGCGGGGGACGTGGTCAGCCCCAGCATTTT. J is TRBJ1-5 and V is TRBV28, with TRBD1 as a possible D gene (5 bases). CDR3 length: 16 amino acids. The V end was cut by 1 base, the J end by 6 bases, with 16 bases between. CDR1 MDHEN and CDR2 SYDVKM come from the germline V gene.

The V call is TRBV11-2, the J call TRBJ2-1, with 9 bases matching TRBD2. J lost 7 bases, V lost 3 bases, and 16 bases had no gene match. Per germline, CDR1 SGHAT and CDR2 FQNNGV. This CDR3 region has 18 residues. CDR3 sequence (DNA): TGTGCCAGCAGCTTGCCGGGGGTAGCGGGAGTACGGGTGAATGAGCAGTTCTTC. Amino acids: CASSLPGVAGVRVNEQFF.